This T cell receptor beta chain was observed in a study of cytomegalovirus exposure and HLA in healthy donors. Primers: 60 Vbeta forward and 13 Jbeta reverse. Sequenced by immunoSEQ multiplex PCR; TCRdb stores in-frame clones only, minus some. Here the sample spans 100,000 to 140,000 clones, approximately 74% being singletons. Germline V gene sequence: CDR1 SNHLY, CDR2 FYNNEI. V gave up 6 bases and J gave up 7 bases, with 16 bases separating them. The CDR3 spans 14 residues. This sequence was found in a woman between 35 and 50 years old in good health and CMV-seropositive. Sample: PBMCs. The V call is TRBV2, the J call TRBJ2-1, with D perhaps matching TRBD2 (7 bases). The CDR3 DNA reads TGTGCCAGCAGGGGGGGGGCAGGGAGGAATGAGCAGTTCTTC. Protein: CASRGGAGRNEQFF.